This T cell receptor (beta chain) was sequenced during a study of blood T cell repertoires in COVID-19. Here immunoSEQ multiplex PCR was the method, and the copy in TCRdb shows in-frame clones only, minus some. The sample lists 150,000 to 200,000 clones, about 80% occurring once. V shed 6 bases and J 6 bases; nucleotides not matched to a gene: 10. CDR3 length: 15 residues. Germline-derived CDR1 and CDR2 are MNHNY and SVGAGI (reference sequence). Sequencing was performed on peripheral blood. The clonotype was recovered from a woman in her seventies with acute or convalescent COVID-19. The chain is built from TRBV6-6 and TRBJ2-7, with TRBD2 matching over 11 bases. CDR3 nucleotide sequence: TGTGCCAGCAGCGAAACTAGCGGGAGTCCCCCCGAGCAGTACTTC. Residues: CASSETSGSPPEQYF.